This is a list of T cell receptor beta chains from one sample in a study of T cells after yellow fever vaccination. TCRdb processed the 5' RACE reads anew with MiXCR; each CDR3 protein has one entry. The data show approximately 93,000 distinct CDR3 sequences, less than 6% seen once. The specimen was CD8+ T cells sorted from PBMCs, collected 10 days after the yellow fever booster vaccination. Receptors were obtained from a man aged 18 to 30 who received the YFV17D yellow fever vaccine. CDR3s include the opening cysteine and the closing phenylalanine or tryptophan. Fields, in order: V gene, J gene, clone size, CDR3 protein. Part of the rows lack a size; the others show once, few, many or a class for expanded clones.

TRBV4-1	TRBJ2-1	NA	CASSQGEGGYDEQFF
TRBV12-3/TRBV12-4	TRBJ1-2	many	CASSPGGYGYTF
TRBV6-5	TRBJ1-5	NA	CASSYSSHRGGNQPQHF
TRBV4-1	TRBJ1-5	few	CASSQSVGTHSNQPQHF
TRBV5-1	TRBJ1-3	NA	CASSLAWDSSGNTIYF
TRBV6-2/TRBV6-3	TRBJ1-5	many	CASSHGEGTGDGSNQPQHF
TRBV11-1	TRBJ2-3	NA	CASSLGGRATDTQYF
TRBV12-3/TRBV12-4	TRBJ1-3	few	CASSLATYVTPVSGNTIYF
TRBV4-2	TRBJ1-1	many	CASSQGTAAQPEAFF
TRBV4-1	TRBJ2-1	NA	CASSRRLDSGGANEQFF
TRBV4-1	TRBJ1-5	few	CASSQVGTHSNQPQHF
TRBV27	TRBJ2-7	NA	CASRAGLGSYEQYF
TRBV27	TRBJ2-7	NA	CASSLVGGSYEQYF
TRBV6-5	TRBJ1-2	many	CASSYSDRGGPRDYGYTF
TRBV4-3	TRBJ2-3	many	CASSQDLDTQYF
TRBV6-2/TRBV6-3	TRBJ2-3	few	CASSYSIGADTQYF
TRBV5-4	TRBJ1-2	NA	CASSTENRGLADNGYTF
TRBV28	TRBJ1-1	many	CASRNDRMNTEAFF
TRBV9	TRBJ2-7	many	CASSVLGGPDYEQYF
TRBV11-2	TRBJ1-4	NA	CASSPRDRVTSNEKLFF
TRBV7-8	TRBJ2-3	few	CASSFPLAGGTDTQYF
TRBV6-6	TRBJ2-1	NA	CASSLPGGNEQFF
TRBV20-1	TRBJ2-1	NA	CSARHRGFNEQFF
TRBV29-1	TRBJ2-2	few	CSADGREYGELFF
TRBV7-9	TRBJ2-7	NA	CASSSAHRDRVVEQYF